This T cell receptor (beta chain) was recorded in a study of tissue T cells after allogeneic stem cell transplantation. Trimming removed 2 bases from V and 9 bases from J; junction bases left unmatched: 17. The germline CDR1 and CDR2 sequences are SGHRS and YFSETQ. This CDR3 contains 18 residues. Some clones are missing from TCRdb's copy, which holds only in-frame ones; the method was immunoSEQ multiplex PCR. The table records approximately 770 clones, 74% of them present only once. Enrolled prospectively were adult allogeneic hematopoietic cell transplant recipients whose graft-versus-host disease was steroid-refractory.

This receptor was taken from a female patient between 18 and 55 years old with steroid-refractory graft-versus-host disease after an allogeneic stem cell transplant. The graft donor may have given rise to some T cells. This rearrangement joins TRBV5-1 to TRBJ2-1; 10 bases fit TRBD2. The sample in question was bone marrow, obtained at autopsy. CDR3 DNA sequence: TGCGCCAGCAGCTTCCCCGGGACTAGCGTGCCCCAGGGGGCTGAGCAGTTCTTC. Its translation is CASSFPGTSVPQGAEQFF.